This T cell receptor (beta chain) is drawn from a study of immune cell composition in non-small cell lung cancer. TCRdb's table, derived via immunoSEQ multiplex PCR, lists solely in-frame clones and lacks some. The sample lists several thousand clones, under 75% seen once, with around 5.4% in the top ten. Normal lung was sampled as far from the tumour as possible, at least 3 cm. Germline assignment: CDR1 SGHTA and CDR2 FQGNSA. The CDR3 sequence is 14 residues long. Trimming cost V 5 bases and J 2 bases, with 11 bases left between them. Sequencing used non-adjacent lung tissue. The sequence was collected from a human donor with non-small cell lung cancer. The chain joins TRBV7-2 to TRBJ2-3, with D tentatively TRBD1 (6 bases). The CDR3 region has the DNA TGTGCCAGCAGCCGTGGACAGATCACAGATACGCAGTATTTT. It translates to CASSRGQITDTQYF.